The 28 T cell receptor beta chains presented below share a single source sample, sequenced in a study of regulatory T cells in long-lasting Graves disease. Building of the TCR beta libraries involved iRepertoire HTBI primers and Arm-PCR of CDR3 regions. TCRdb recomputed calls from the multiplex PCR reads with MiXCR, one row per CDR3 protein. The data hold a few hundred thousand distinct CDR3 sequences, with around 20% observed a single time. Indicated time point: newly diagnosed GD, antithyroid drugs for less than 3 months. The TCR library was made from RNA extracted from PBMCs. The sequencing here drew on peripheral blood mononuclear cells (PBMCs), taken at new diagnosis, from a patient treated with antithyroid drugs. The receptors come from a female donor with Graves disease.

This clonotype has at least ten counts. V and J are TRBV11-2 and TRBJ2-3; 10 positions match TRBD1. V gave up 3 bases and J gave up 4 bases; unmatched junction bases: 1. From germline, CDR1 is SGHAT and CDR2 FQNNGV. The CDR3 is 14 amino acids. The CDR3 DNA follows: TGTGCCAGCAGCTTTGGACAGGGGGCAGATACGCAGTATTTT. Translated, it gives CASSFGQGADTQYF.

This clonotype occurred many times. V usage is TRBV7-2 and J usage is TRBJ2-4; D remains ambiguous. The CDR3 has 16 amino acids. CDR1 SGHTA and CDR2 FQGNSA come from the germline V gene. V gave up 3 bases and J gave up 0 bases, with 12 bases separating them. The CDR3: CASSFPLGLAKNIQYF. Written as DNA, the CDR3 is TGTGCCAGCAGCTTTCCATTAGGGTTAGCCAAAAACATTCAGTACTTC.

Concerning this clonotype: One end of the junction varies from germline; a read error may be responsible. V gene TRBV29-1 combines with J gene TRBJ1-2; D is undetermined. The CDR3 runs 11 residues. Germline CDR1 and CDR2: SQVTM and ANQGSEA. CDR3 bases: TGCAGCGTTGAGGGCAACTACGGCTACACCTTC. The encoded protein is CSVEGNYGYTF. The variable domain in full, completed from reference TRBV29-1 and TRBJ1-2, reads SAVISQKPSRDICQRGTSLTIQCQVDSQVTMMFWYRQQPGQSLTLIATANQGSEATYESGFVIDKFPISRPNLTFSTLTVSNMSPEDSSIYLCSVEGNYGYTFGSGTRLTVV.

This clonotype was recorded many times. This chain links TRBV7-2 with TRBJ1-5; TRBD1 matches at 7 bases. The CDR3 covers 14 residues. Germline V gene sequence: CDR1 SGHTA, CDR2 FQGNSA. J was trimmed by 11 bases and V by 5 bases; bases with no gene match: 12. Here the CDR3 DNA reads TGTGCCAGCAGCGGCGGGACAGCCCTTAGAGCCCAGCATTTT. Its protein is CASSGGTALRAQHF. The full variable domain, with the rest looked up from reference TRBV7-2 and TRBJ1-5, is GAGVSQSPSNKVTEKGKDVELRCDPISGHTALYWYRQSLGQGLEFLIYFQGNSAPDKSGLPSDRFSAERTGGSVSTLTIQRTQQEDSAVYLCASSGGTALRAQHFGDGTRLSIL.

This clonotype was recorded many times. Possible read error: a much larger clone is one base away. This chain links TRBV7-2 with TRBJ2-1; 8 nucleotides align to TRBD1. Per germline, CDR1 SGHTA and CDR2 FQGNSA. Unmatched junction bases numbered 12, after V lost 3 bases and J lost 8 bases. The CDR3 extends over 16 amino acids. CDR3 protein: CASSFRKDRANHEQFF. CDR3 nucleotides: TGTGCCAGCAGCTTTCGGAAGGACAGGGCGAATCATGAGCAGTTCTTC.

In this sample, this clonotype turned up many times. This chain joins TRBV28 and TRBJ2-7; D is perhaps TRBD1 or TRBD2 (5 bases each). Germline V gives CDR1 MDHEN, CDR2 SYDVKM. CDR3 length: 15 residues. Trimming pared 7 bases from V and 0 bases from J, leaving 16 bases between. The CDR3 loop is CASTRPSGSSYEQYF. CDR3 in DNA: TGTGCCAGCACTCGACCCTCAGGGAGCTCCTACGAGCAGTACTTC. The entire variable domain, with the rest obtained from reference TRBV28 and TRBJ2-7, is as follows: DVKVTQSSRYLVKRTGEKVFLECVQDMDHENMFWYRQDPGLGLRLIYFSYDVKMKEKGDIPEGYSVSREKKERFSLILESASTNQTSMYLCASTRPSGSSYEQYFGPGTRLTVT.

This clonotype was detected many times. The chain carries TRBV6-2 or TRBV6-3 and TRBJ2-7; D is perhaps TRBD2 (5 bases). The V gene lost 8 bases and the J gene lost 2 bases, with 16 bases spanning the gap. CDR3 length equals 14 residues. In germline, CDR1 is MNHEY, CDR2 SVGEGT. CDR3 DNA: TGTGCCAGCTCGGAGGTAGGCGGCACCTACGAGCAGTACTTC. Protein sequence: CASSEVGGTYEQYF.

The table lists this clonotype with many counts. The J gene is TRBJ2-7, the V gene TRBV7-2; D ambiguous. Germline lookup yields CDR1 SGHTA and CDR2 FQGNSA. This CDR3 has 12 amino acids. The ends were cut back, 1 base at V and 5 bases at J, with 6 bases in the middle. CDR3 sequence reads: CASSLEHDEQYF. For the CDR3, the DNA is TGTGCCAGCAGCTTAGAACACGACGAGCAGTACTTC.

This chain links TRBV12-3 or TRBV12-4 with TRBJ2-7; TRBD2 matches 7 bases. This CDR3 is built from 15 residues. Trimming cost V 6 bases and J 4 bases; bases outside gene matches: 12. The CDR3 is CASSTINAGDYEQYF. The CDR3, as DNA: TGTGCCAGCAGCACTATAAATGCGGGAGATTACGAGCAGTACTTC.

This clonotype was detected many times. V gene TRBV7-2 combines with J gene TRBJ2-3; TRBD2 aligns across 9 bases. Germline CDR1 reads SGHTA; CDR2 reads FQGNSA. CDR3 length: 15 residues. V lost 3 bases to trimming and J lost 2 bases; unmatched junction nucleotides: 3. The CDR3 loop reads CASSFSGGNTDTQYF. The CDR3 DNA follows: TGTGCCAGCAGCTTTAGCGGGGGAAACACAGATACGCAGTATTTT.

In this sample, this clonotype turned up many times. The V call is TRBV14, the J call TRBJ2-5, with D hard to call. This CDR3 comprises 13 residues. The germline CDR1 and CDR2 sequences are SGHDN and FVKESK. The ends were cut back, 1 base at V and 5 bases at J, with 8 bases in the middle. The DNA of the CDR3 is TGTGCCAGCAGCCAAGTTGGTACGGAGACCCAGTACTTC. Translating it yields CASSQVGTETQYF.

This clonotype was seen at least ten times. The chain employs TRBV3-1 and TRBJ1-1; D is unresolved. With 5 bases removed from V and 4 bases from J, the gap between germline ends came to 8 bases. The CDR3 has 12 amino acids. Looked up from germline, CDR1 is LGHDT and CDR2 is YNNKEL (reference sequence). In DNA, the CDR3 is TGTGCCAGCAGCTCGAAGGGCACTGAAGCTTTCTTT. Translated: CASSSKGTEAFF.

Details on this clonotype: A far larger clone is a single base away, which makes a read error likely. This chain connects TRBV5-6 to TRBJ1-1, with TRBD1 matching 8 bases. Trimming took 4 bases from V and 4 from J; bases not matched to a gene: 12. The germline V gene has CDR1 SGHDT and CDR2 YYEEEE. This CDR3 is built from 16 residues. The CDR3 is CASSPGGQGPSTEAFF. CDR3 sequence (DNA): TGTGCCAGCAGCCCTGGAGGACAGGGCCCGAGCACTGAAGCTTTCTTT.

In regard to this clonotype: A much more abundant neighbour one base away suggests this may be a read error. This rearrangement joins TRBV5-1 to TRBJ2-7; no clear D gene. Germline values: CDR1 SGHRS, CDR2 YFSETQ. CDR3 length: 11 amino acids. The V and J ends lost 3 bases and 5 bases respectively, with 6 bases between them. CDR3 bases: TGCGCCAGCAGCTCGCAAGACGAGCAGTACTTC. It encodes CASSSQDEQYF.

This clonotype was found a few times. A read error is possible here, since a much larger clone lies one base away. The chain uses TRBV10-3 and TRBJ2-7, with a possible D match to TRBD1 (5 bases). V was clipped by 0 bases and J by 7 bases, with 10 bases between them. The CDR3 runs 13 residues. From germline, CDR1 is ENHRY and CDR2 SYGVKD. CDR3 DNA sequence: TGTGCCATCAGTGAGTCTGAGGACAATGAGCAGTACTTC. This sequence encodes CAISESEDNEQYF.

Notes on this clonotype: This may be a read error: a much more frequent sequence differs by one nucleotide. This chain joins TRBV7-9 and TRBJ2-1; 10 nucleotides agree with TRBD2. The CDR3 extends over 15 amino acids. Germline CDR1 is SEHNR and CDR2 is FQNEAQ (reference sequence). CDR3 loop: CAGSPLAGCYNEQFF. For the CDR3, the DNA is TGTGCCGGCAGCCCACTAGCGGGGTGCTACAATGAGCAGTTCTTC.

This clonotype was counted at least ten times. CDR3 DNA sequence: TGTGCCAGCAGCTTTGCAGGGAAGACCCAGTACTTC. Its protein product is CASSFAGKTQYF. The chain carries TRBV11-2 and TRBJ2-5, with a weak D call TRBD1 (5 bases). Trimming stripped 3 bases from V and 6 bases from J, with 8 bases between. The CDR3 is 12 amino acids. Germline CDR1 is SGHAT and CDR2 is FQNNGV.

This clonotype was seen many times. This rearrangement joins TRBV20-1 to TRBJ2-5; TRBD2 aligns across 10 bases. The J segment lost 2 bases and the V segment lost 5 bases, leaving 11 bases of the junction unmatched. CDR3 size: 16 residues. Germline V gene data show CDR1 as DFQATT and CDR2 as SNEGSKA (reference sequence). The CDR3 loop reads CSAAPLLAGKQETQYF. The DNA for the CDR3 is TGCAGTGCTGCTCCCTTACTAGCGGGGAAACAAGAGACCCAGTACTTC.

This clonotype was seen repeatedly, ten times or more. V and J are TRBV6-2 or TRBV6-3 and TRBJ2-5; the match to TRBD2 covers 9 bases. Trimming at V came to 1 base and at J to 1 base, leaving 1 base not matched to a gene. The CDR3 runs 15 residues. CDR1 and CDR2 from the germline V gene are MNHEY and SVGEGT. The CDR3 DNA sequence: TGTGCCAGCAGTTACTTAGCGGGAGCCCAAGAGACCCAGTACTTC. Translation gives CASSYLAGAQETQYF.

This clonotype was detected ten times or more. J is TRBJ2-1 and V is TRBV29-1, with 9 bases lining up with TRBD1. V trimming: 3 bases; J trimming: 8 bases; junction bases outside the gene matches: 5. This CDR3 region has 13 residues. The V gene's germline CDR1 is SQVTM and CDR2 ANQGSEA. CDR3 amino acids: CSVEPGQGDEQFF. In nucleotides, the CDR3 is TGCAGCGTTGAGCCGGGACAGGGAGATGAGCAGTTCTTC.

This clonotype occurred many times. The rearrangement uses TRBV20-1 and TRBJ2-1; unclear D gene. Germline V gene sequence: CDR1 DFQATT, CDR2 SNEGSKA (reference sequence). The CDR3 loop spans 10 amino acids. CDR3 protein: CRSGLGEQFF. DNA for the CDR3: TGCAGGTCAGGTCTCGGTGAGCAGTTCTTC.

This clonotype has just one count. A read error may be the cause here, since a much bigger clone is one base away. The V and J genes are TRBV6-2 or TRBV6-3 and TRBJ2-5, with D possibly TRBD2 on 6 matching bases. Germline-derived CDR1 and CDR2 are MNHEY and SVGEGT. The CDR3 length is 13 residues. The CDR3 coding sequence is TGTGCCAGCAGTTACGCCGGGAGAGAGTCCCAGTACTTC. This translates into CASSYAGRESQYF.

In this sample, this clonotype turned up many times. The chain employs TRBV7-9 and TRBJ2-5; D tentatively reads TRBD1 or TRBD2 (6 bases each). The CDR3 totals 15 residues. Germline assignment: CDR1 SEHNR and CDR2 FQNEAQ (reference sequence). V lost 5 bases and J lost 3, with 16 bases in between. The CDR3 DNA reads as TGTGCCAGCAGCCTACAGGGCTGGAGGGAAGAGACCCAGTACTTC. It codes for CASSLQGWREETQYF.

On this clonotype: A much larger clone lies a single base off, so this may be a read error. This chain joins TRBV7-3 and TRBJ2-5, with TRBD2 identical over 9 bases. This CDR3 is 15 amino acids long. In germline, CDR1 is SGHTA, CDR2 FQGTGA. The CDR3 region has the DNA TGCGCCAGCAGCCAAGATAGCGGGAGACGAGAGACCCAGTACTTC. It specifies CASSQDSGRRETQYF. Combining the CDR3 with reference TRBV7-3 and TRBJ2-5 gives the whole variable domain GAGVSQTPSNKVTEKGKYVELRCDPISGHTALYWYRQSLGQGPEFLIYFQGTGAADDSGLPNDRFFAVRPEGSVSTLKIQRTERGDSAVYLCASSQDSGRRETQYFGPGTRLLVL.

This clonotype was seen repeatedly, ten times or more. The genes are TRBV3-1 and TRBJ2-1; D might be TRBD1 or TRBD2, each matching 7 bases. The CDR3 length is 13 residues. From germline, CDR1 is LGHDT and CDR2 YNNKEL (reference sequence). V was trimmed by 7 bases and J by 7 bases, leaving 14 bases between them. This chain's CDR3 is CASNLRGGNEQFF. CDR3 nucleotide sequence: TGTGCCAGCAACCTCAGGGGGGGGAATGAGCAGTTCTTC.

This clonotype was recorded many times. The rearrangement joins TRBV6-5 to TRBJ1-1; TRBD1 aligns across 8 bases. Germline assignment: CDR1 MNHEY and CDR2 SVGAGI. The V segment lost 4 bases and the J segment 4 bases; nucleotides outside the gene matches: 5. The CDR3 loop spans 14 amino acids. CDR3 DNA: TGTGCCAGCAGTTCGGACAGGGTGGGCACTGAAGCTTTCTTT. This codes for CASSSDRVGTEAFF.

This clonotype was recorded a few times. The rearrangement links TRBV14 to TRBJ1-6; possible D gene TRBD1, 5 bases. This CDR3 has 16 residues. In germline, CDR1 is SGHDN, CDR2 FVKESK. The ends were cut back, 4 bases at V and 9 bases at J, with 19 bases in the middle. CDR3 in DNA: TGTGCCAGCAGCCGAGGGACTGCTGCTCGCAGTTCACCCCTCCACTTT. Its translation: CASSRGTAARSSPLHF.

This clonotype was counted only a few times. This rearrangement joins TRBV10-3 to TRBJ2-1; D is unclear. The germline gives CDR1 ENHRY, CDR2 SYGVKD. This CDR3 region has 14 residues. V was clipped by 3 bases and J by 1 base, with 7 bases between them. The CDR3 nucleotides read TGTGCCATCAGTGACCCGGCGTCCTACAATGAGCAGTTCTTC. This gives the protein CAISDPASYNEQFF.